One and the same sample provided the 10 T cell receptor beta chains below, sequenced in a study of post-analysis software for immune sequencing data. Study conclusions and caveats: Controls showed lower frequencies than patients for roughly five TRBV segments, and TRBV5-6, TRBV5-1 and TRBV20-1 were among these.

No antigen has been identified for these receptors. Sequencing libraries made from TCR beta cDNA carried unique molecular identifiers. From the PCR reads, TCRdb called clonotypes with MiXCR, one entry per CDR3 protein. This sample has a few hundred thousand distinct CDR3 sequences, with approximately 38% found just once. Sequenced material: blood. These receptors all stem from a girl aged 5-17 years with multiple sclerosis.

This chain links TRBV2 with TRBJ2-7; D remains ambiguous. This CDR3 has 13 residues. V was shortened by 0 bases and J by 0 bases, with 3 bases between the two germline ends. Germline-derived CDR1 and CDR2 are SNHLY and FYNNEI. The CDR3 bases are TGTGCCAGCAGTGAAGCAGTCTCCTACGAGCAGTACTTC. The encoded protein is CASSEAVSYEQYF.

This clonotype was counted between two and nine times. The genes are TRBV27 and TRBJ2-3; D gene uncertain. CDR1 is MNHEY, CDR2 SMNVEV, per germline (reference sequence). This CDR3 region has 13 residues. V gave up 4 bases and J gave up 2 bases, with 7 bases separating them. The CDR3, as DNA: TGTGCCAGCAGTTCTGTAAACACAGATACGCAGTATTTT. As protein: CASSSVNTDTQYF.

The chain couples TRBV7-9 to TRBJ2-7; 10 nucleotides align to TRBD1. The CDR3 spans 18 residues. Germline V gene lookup returns CDR1 SEHNR and CDR2 FQNEAQ (reference sequence). Trimming cost V 1 base and J 1 base; bases outside gene matches: 10. In DNA form, the CDR3 reads TGTGCCAGCAGCTTAGTGACAGGGGGCGCGGTTGATTCCTACGAGCAGTACTTC. Its protein is CASSLVTGGAVDSYEQYF.

The V call is TRBV12-3 or TRBV12-4, the J call TRBJ2-5; possibly TRBD1 or TRBD2 for D (6 bases each). This CDR3 is 13 amino acids long. Trimming cost V 4 bases and J 11 bases, with 17 bases left between them. CDR3 protein: CASSSGPGGKQYF. In nucleotides, the CDR3 is TGTGCCAGCAGTTCCGGGCCCGGGGGCAAGCAGTACTTC.

V and J are TRBV2 and TRBJ2-1, with 7 bases lining up with TRBD1. CDR3 length equals 14 residues. V lost 11 bases, J lost 5 bases, and 12 bases stayed unmatched. Germline V gene lookup returns CDR1 SNHLY and CDR2 FYNNEI. The CDR3 loop reads CAGKSGTAHNEQFF. Written as DNA, the CDR3 is TGTGCCGGGAAGTCGGGGACAGCCCACAATGAGCAGTTCTTC. The full variable domain, its missing parts supplied by reference TRBV2 and TRBJ2-1, is EPEVTQTPSHQVTQMGQEVILRCVPISNHLYFYWYRQILGQKVEFLVSFYNNEISEKSEIFDDQFSVERPDGSNFTLKIRSTKLEDSAMYFCAGKSGTAHNEQFFGPGTRLTVL.

The chain combines TRBV25-1 with TRBJ1-6; a weak D match, TRBD1 (5 bases). The ends were cut back, 1 base at V and 7 bases at J, with 11 bases in the middle. Germline V gives CDR1 MGHDK, CDR2 SYGVNS. The CDR3 contains 15 residues. The CDR3 DNA follows: TGTGCCAGCAGTGAATGGAGGGGCCCGAATTCACCCCTCCACTTT. Its protein is CASSEWRGPNSPLHF.

This chain joins TRBV5-1 and TRBJ2-1, with D maybe TRBD1 (5 bases). The CDR3 extends over 13 amino acids. Germline-derived CDR1 and CDR2 are SGHRS and YFSETQ. V shed 4 bases and J shed 6 bases, with 11 bases lying between them. For the CDR3, the DNA is TGCGCCAGCAGCATTGACAGCCTCAATGAGCAGTTCTTC. Its protein product is CASSIDSLNEQFF.

The chain couples TRBV24-1 to TRBJ2-1; D is unresolved. The CDR3 has 14 residues. Trimming left V 2 bases short and J 0 bases short, with 4 bases between. Germline loops: CDR1 KGHDR, CDR2 SFDVKD. The CDR3 reads CATSDWGSYNEQFF. The CDR3 DNA is TGTGCCACCAGTGATTGGGGCTCCTACAATGAGCAGTTCTTC.

This clonotype was seen a single time. The J gene is TRBJ2-1, the V gene TRBV3-1; D possibly corresponds to TRBD2 (5 bases). Trimming removed 0 bases from V and 7 bases from J, with 10 bases in between. CDR1 and CDR2 from the germline V gene are LGHDT and YNNKEL (reference sequence). The CDR3 is 14 amino acids. The CDR3 coding sequence is TGTGCCAGCAGCCAAGATCTGACGGGAAATGAGCAGTTCTTC. Translation gives CASSQDLTGNEQFF.

The J gene is TRBJ2-7, the V gene TRBV20-1; D is tentatively TRBD1 or TRBD2 (7 bases each). V was trimmed by 2 bases and J by 3 bases, leaving 20 bases between them. The CDR3 extends over 16 amino acids. The V gene's germline CDR1 is DFQATT and CDR2 SNEGSKA (reference sequence). CDR3 region: CSARPQGGLNHYEQYF. The CDR3 DNA is TGCAGTGCTAGACCTCAGGGGGGGCTCAACCACTACGAGCAGTACTTC.